In this sample, the clone carrying this T cell receptor (beta chain) turned up a few times. Its antigen is unknown. It was with 60 Vbeta and 13 Jbeta primers that the PCR ran. Using immunoSEQ multiplex PCR, the repertoire was profiled, and TCRdb retains in-frame clones only, with some absent. The sample has under 120,000 clones, over 60% seen once; the top ten hold about 5.2%. This record belongs to a study of cytomegalovirus exposure and HLA in healthy donors. Broader study findings: In vitro checks showed that a few CMV-associated chains really do target CMV antigens. A missense variant in DCLRE1C was later tied to TCR beta V- and J-gene trimming.

CDR3 size: 17 residues. CDR1 is LGHNA and CDR2 is YSLEER in the germline V gene. V shed 1 base, J shed 5 bases, and the junction held 11 bases outside the gene matches. The receptor comes from a female donor in good health and CMV-seropositive. The specimen sequenced was PBMCs. This chain links TRBV4-3 with TRBJ2-5, with 9 bases aligning to TRBD2. CDR3: CASSQVSRRGGLETQYF. The CDR3 coding sequence is TGCGCCAGCAGCCAAGTGTCCAGGCGGGGGGGCCTGGAGACCCAGTACTTC.